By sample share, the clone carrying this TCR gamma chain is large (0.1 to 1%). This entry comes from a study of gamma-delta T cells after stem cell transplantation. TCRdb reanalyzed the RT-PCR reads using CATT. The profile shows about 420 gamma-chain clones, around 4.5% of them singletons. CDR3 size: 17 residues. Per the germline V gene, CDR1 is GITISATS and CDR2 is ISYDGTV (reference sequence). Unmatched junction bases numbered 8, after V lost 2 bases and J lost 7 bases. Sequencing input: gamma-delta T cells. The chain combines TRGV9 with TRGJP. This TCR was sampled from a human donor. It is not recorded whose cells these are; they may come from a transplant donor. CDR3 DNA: TGTGCCTTGTGGGAGGCTCCTAGGGAGTTGGGCAAAAAAATCAAGGTATTT. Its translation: CALWEAPRELGKKIKVF.